This T cell receptor (beta chain) emerged from a study of T cells after yellow fever vaccination. Study findings and constraints: CD4 and CD8 compartments shared a small share of clonotypes, likely from convergent recombination. Among primary-vaccination clones, most reappeared after the booster, at 96% for CD4 and 85% to 90% for CD8. A secondary response was less intense yet reached its peak sooner, at day 5 versus 15.

About this clonotype itself: Antigen: not known.

V lost 3 bases, J lost 2 bases, and 8 bases lay in between. The CDR3 sequence is 15 residues long. 5'RACE template switching produced TCR cDNA carrying a universal primer site and UMIs. One entry per CDR3 protein, called by TCRdb with MiXCR from the 5' RACE reads. The table records 100,000 to 150,000 distinct CDR3 sequences, around 15% of them present only once. This TCR was sampled from a young man who received the YFV17D yellow fever vaccine. The sequences come from CD8+ T cells sorted from PBMCs, collected 5 days after the yellow fever booster vaccination. J is TRBJ2-6 and V is TRBV12-3 or TRBV12-4; a possible D gene is TRBD2 (6 bases). The CDR3, as DNA: TGTGCCAGCAGTTTGACGGGGGCTGGGGCCAACGTCCTGACTTTC. The encoded protein is CASSLTGAGANVLTF.